This TCR beta chain was sequenced for a study of blood T cell repertoires in COVID-19. At the level of the study: Collection of acute and convalescent COVID-19 samples took place in the United States, Italy and Spain. Nucleic acid was either cDNA or gDNA, and it came from T cells, B-cell-depleted T cells, or PBMCs.

Followed longitudinally, the Seattle patients had been enrolled during active infection. This clone has just one count. Germline V CDR1 and CDR2: LGHNA, YSLEER. Trimming stripped 0 bases from V and 2 bases from J, with 16 bases between. The CDR3 sequence is 17 residues long. Produced via immunoSEQ multiplex PCR; TCRdb's table is partial and in-frame only. The sample has about 100,000 clones; 90% are singletons. The origin of this receptor is a man aged 18 to 29 with COVID-19, enrolled during active disease. Sequencing used peripheral blood. The chain carries TRBV4-3 and TRBJ1-2; D possibly corresponds to TRBD1 (5 bases). This CDR3 reads CASSQDITVGVNYGYTF. CDR3 in DNA: TGCGCCAGCAGCCAAGATATAACAGTAGGGGTCAACTATGGCTACACCTTC.